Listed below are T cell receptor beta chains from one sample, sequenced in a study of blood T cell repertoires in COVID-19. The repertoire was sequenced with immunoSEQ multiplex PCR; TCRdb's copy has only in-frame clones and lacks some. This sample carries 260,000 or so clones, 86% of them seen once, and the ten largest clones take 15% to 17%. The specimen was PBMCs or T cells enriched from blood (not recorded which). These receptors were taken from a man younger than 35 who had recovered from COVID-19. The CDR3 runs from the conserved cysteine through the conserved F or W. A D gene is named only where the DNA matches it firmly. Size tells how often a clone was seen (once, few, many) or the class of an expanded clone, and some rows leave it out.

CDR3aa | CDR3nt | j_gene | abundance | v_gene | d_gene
CASSPGTSRETQYF | TGCGCCAGCAGCCCCGGGACTAGCCGGGAGACCCAGTACTTC | TRBJ2-5 | - | TRBV10-1 | TRBD2
CASSVTGAGNTIYF | TGTGCCAGCAGCGTCACAGGGGCTGGAAACACCATATATTTT | TRBJ1-3 | - | TRBV7-6 | TRBD1
CASRSGTGSSPLHF | TGTGCCAGCAGGTCCGGGACAGGGAGTTCACCCCTCCACTTT | TRBJ1-6 | - | TRBV7-9 | TRBD1
CASSLGAIDYGYTF | TGTGCCAGCAGCTTGGGGGCTATCGACTATGGCTACACCTTC | TRBJ1-2 | - | TRBV5-8 | -
CASSYSASGSNEQFF | TGTGCCAGCAGTTACTCGGCTAGCGGGAGCAATGAGCAGTTCTTC | TRBJ2-1 | - | TRBV6-5 | TRBD2
CASSLSQGEQYF | TGTGCCAGCAGTTTATCCCAGGGTGAGCAGTACTTC | TRBJ2-7 | - | TRBV27 | -
CASSQGTSGGRETQYF | TGCGCCAGCAGCCAAGGGACTAGCGGGGGACGGGAGACCCAGTACTTC | TRBJ2-5 | - | TRBV4-1 | TRBD2
CASSQGIAGRVSSYNEQFF | TGTGCCAGCAGCCAAGGGATAGCGGGACGCGTTAGCTCCTACAATGAGCAGTTCTTC | TRBJ2-1 | - | TRBV14 | TRBD2
CASSPRTGLPNYEQYF | TGTGCCAGCAGCCCAAGGACAGGACTACCTAACTACGAGCAGTACTTC | TRBJ2-7 | - | TRBV14 | -
CASSLGRLGLSEETQYF | TGCGCCAGCAGCTTGGGCAGGTTGGGGCTCAGTGAAGAGACCCAGTACTTC | TRBJ2-5 | - | TRBV5-1 | -
CSASLPGSYEQYF | TGCAGTGCTAGTTTACCAGGCTCCTACGAGCAGTACTTC | TRBJ2-7 | few | TRBV20-1 | -
CASRGQGAWETQYF | TGTGCCAGCAGGGGACAGGGGGCTTGGGAGACCCAGTACTTC | TRBJ2-5 | - | TRBV28 | TRBD1
CASSGGQVGNQPQHF | TGTGCCAGCAGCGGAGGACAGGTGGGCAATCAGCCCCAGCATTTT | TRBJ1-5 | - | TRBV7-9 | TRBD1
CASSELTDAYNEQFF | TGCGCCAGCAGCGAACTGACTGACGCCTACAATGAGCAGTTCTTC | TRBJ2-1 | - | TRBV4-1 | -
CASSFASEGYEQYF | TGCGCCAGCAGCTTTGCTAGCGAAGGATACGAGCAGTACTTC | TRBJ2-7 | - | TRBV5-1 | -
CASKGGGAGANVLTF | TGCGCCAGCAAGGGCGGGGGAGCGGGGGCCAACGTCCTGACTTTC | TRBJ2-6 | - | TRBV5-1 | TRBD2
CASSLGWGDYRSYGYTF | TGTGCCAGCAGCCTCGGGTGGGGAGATTACAGAAGCTATGGCTACACCTTC | TRBJ1-2 | - | TRBV28 | -
CASSFSGSSYEQYF | TGTGCCAGCAGCTTTAGCGGGAGCTCCTACGAGCAGTACTTC | TRBJ2-7 | - | TRBV7-9 | TRBD2
CASSLGEGFTEAFF | TGTGCCAGTTCCTTAGGGGAGGGCTTCACTGAAGCTTTCTTT | TRBJ1-1 | - | TRBV19 | -
CASSPTSGATYEQYF | TGTGCCAGCTCACCGACTAGCGGGGCAACCTACGAGCAGTACTTC | TRBJ2-7 | - | TRBV18 | TRBD2
CSARAYNEQFF | TGCAGTGCTAGAGCATACAATGAGCAGTTCTTC | TRBJ2-1 | - | TRBV20-1 | -
CASTEPGQDNGKLFF | TGTGCCTCGACCGAACCGGGACAGGATAATGGAAAACTGTTTTTT | TRBJ1-4 | - | TRBV30 | TRBD1
CAISRGTGETGELFF | TGTGCCATCAGTCGGGGGACAGGGGAAACCGGGGAGCTGTTTTTT | TRBJ2-2 | - | TRBV10-3 | TRBD1
CASSRQEIEETQYF | TGTGCCAGCAGCCGACAGGAAATCGAAGAGACCCAGTACTTC | TRBJ2-5 | - | TRBV6-2/TRBV6-3 | -
CASSPRESPSNGYTF | TGTGCCAGCAGCCCCCGGGAGAGCCCATCGAATGGCTACACCTTC | TRBJ1-2 | - | TRBV6-5 | -
CASSSTWGGFNYGYTF | TGTGCCAGCAGCTCAACTTGGGGGGGCTTTAACTATGGCTACACCTTC | TRBJ1-2 | - | TRBV3-1/TRBV3-2 | -
CASSNPGQGTGELFF | TGTGCCAGCAGCAACCCGGGCCAGGGAACCGGGGAGCTGTTTTTT | TRBJ2-2 | - | TRBV5-6 | -
CSYRDSQETQYF | TGCAGCTACCGGGACAGCCAAGAGACCCAGTACTTC | TRBJ2-5 | - | TRBV29-1 | TRBD1
CATSGTSSSTDTQYF | TGTGCCACCAGCGGAACTAGTAGCAGCACAGATACGCAGTATTTT | TRBJ2-3 | - | TRBV15 | -
CASSQGLQETQYF | TGTGCCAGCAGCCAAGGACTTCAAGAGACCCAGTACTTC | TRBJ2-5 | few | TRBV3-1/TRBV3-2 | -
CASSGPQAQYF | TGTGCCAGCAGCGGCCCCCAGGCCCAGTACTTC | TRBJ2-5 | - | TRBV28 | -
CASSGGQLYNEKLFF | TGTGCCAGCAGCGGGGGACAGCTTTATAATGAAAAACTGTTTTTT | TRBJ1-4 | - | TRBV7-9 | TRBD1
CASSQITSAENTEAFF | TGTGCCAGCAGCCAAATAACATCTGCGGAGAACACTGAAGCTTTCTTT | TRBJ1-1 | once | TRBV11-3 | -
CAISQSFTGSGNTIYF | TGTGCCATCAGTCAATCTTTCACCGGGTCTGGAAACACCATATATTTT | TRBJ1-3 | - | TRBV10-3 | -
CASSYSLYNSPLHF | TGTGCCAGCAGTTATTCGTTGTATAATTCACCCCTCCACTTT | TRBJ1-6 | - | TRBV27 | -
CASSIFVLNTGELFF | TGTGCCAGTAGTATTTTCGTCCTAAACACCGGGGAGCTGTTTTTT | TRBJ2-2 | - | TRBV19 | -
CASSHRTEAEQYF | TGTGCCAGCAGCCACCGGACAGAGGCCGAGCAGTACTTC | TRBJ2-7 | - | TRBV3-1/TRBV3-2 | -
CASSEADTQYF | TGCGCCAGCAGCGAGGCAGATACGCAGTATTTT | TRBJ2-3 | few | TRBV5-1 | -
CASSSTADRNEKLFF | TGCGCCAGCAGCTCGACAGCAGACCGTAATGAAAAACTGTTTTTT | TRBJ1-4 | - | TRBV5-1 | -
CASNDPDRYNEQFF | TGTGCCAGCAACGATCCGGACAGATACAATGAGCAGTTCTTC | TRBJ2-1 | - | TRBV7-9 | -
CASSIRTSGGTDTQYF | TGCGCCAGCAGCATTCGGACTAGCGGGGGCACAGATACGCAGTATTTT | TRBJ2-3 | - | TRBV5-1 | TRBD2